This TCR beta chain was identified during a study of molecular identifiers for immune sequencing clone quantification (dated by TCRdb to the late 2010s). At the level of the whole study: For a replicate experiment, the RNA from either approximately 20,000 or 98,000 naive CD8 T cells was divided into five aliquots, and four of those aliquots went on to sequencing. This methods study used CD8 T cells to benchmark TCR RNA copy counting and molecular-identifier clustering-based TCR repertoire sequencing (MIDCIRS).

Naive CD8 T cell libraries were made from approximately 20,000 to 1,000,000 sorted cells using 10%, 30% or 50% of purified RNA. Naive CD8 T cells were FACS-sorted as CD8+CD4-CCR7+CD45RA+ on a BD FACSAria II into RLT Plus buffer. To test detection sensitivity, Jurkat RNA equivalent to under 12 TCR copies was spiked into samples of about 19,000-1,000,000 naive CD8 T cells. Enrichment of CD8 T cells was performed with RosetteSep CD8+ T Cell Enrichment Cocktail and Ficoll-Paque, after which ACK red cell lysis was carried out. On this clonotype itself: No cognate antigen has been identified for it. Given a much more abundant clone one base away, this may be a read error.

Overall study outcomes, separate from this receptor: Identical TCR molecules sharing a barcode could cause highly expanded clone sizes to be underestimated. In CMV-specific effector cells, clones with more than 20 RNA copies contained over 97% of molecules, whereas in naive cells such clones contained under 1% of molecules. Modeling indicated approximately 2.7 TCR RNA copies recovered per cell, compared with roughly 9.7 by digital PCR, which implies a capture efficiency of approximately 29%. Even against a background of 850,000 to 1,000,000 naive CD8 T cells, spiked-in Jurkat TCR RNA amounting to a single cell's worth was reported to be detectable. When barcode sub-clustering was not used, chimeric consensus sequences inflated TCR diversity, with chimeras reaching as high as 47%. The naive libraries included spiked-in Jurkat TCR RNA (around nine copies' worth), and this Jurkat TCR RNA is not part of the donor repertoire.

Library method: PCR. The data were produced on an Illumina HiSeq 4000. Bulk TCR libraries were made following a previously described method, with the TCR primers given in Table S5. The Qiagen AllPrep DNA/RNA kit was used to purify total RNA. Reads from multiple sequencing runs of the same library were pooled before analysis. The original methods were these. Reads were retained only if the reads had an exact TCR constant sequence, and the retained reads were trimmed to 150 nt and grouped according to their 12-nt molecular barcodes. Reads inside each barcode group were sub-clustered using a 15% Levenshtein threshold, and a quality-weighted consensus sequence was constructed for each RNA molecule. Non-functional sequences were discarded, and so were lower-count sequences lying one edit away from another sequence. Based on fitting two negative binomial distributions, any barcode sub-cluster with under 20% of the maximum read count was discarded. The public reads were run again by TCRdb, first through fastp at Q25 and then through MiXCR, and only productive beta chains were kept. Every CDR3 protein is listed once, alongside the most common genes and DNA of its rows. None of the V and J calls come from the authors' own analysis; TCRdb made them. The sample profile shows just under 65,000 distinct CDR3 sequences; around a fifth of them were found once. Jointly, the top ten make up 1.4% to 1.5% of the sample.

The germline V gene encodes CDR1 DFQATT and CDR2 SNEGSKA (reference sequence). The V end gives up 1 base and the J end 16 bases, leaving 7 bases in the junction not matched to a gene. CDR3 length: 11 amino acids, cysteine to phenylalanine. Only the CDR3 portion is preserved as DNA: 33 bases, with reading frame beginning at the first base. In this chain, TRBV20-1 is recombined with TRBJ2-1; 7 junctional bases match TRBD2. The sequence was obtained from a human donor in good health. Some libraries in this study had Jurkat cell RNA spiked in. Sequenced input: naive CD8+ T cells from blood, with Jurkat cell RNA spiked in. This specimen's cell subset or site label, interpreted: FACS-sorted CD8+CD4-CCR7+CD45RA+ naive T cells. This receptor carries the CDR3 CSARGWDYLFF. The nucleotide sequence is TGCAGTGCTAGAGGCTGGGACTACCTATTCTTC.